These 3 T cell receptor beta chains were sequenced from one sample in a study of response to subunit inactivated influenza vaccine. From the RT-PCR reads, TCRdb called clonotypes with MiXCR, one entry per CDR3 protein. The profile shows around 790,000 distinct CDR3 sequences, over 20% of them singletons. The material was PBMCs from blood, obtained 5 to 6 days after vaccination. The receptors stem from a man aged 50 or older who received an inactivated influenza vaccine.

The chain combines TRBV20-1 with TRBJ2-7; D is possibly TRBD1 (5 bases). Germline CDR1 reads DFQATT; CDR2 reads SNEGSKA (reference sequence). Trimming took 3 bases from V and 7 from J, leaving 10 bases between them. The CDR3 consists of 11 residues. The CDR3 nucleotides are TGCAGTGCTAGTGTGGGGCGGGAGCAGTACTTC. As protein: CSASVGREQYF.

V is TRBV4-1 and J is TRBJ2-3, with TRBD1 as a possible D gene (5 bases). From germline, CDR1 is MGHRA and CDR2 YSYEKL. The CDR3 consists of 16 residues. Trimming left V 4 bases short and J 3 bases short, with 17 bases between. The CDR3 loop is CASSPRWGARTDTQYF. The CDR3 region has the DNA TGCGCCAGCAGCCCTCGGTGGGGCGCACGAACAGATACGCAGTATTTT.

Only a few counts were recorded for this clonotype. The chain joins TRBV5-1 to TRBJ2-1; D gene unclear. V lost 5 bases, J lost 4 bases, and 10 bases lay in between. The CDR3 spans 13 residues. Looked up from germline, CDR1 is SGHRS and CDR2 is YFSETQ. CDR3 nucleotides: TGCGCCAGCAGGGAGCCGTCGTACAATGAGCAGTTCTTC. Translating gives CASREPSYNEQFF.